A selection of T cell receptor beta chains follows, all from one sample in a study of shared clonotypes between healthy human individuals. The repertoire was sequenced with immunoSEQ multiplex PCR; TCRdb's copy has only in-frame clones and lacks some. The table lists hundreds of thousands of clones, 85% to 95% of them singletons, with around 0.11% in the top ten. Sequencing input: naive CD8+ T cells sorted from blood. The origin of the receptors is a young woman in good health. CDR3s include the opening cysteine and the closing phenylalanine or tryptophan. A D gene is named only where the DNA matches it firmly. Clone sizes are given selectively: once, few, many, or a class where the clone is expanded.

TRBV6-1	TRBD1	TRBJ1-5	NA	TGTGCCAGCAGTGCCAAGGGACAGCTAAGCAATCAGCCCCAGCATTTT	CASSAKGQLSNQPQHF
TRBV19	NA	TRBJ2-4	NA	TGTGCCAGTAGCCGACCTGGGGAAGCCAAAAACATTCAGTACTTC	CASSRPGEAKNIQYF
TRBV27	TRBD1	TRBJ2-1	NA	TGTGCCAGCAGTCCGCCGACAGGGGATCTCTCCTACAATGAGCAGTTCTTC	CASSPPTGDLSYNEQFF
TRBV2	NA	TRBJ2-7	NA	TGTGCCAGCAGTGAAGCCCCGGACAGAGTAGGACGGGAGCAGTACTTC	CASSEAPDRVGREQYF
TRBV6-5	TRBD2	TRBJ2-7	NA	TGTGCCAGCAGCCCTGGGATAGCGGGAGTGTACGAGCAGTACTTC	CASSPGIAGVYEQYF
TRBV5-1	TRBD2	TRBJ2-3	NA	TGCGCCAGCAGCCTGGATCGTAGCGGGAGTAGCACAGATACGCAGTATTTT	CASSLDRSGSSTDTQYF
TRBV28	NA	TRBJ2-1	NA	TGTGCCAGCAGTTTATACGGGAGCTCCTACAATGAGCAGTTCTTC	CASSLYGSSYNEQFF
TRBV29-1	NA	TRBJ2-5	once	TGCAGCGTTCCGTTCATTGGATTGCGGGAGACCCAGTACTTC	CSVPFIGLRETQYF
TRBV27	NA	TRBJ1-2	NA	TGTGCCAGCAGTCAGGGTATAGGCTTTAGTGGCTACACCTTC	CASSQGIGFSGYTF
TRBV18	TRBD1	TRBJ2-7	NA	TGTGCCAGCTCACCCACAGGGGTTTACGAGCAGTACTTC	CASSPTGVYEQYF
TRBV2	TRBD2	TRBJ2-1	NA	TGTGCCAGCCCATCCGGACTAGGGAGCTCCTACAATGAGCAGTTCTTC	CASPSGLGSSYNEQFF
TRBV7-9	TRBD1	TRBJ2-7	once	TGTGCCAGCAGCTTATTGTTGACAGGGATTGGCGAGCAGTACTTC	CASSLLLTGIGEQYF
TRBV11-2	TRBD2	TRBJ2-5	NA	TGTGCCAGCAGCTTAGATTCGGGTAGCGGGAGGGTAAATCAAGAGACCCAGTACTTC	CASSLDSGSGRVNQETQYF
TRBV5-8	NA	TRBJ2-4	NA	TGTGCCAGCAGCCACAAGGGGCTAAACATTCAGTACTTC	CASSHKGLNIQYF
TRBV2	NA	TRBJ1-3	NA	TGTGCCAGCAGTCTAGGGGCTTTTCAGTACGGAAACACCATATATTTT	CASSLGAFQYGNTIYF
TRBV28	NA	TRBJ2-7	NA	TGTGCCAGCCAGCCTGTCTCTAGCGAATACGAGCAGTACTTC	CASQPVSSEYEQYF
TRBV7-3	NA	TRBJ2-1	NA	TGTGCCAGCAGCTCGGACAGCTACAATGAGCAGTTCTTC	CASSSDSYNEQFF
TRBV7-2	NA	TRBJ2-1	NA	TGTGCCAGCAGCTTAAGTGGCCCCATCGGCGAGCAGTTCTTC	CASSLSGPIGEQFF
TRBV28	NA	TRBJ1-3	once	TGTGCCAGCAGTTTCGCGGGGATTGGGAACACCATATATTTT	CASSFAGIGNTIYF
TRBV5-4	TRBD2	TRBJ2-1	NA	TGTGCCAGCAGCTCCCCACTAGCGGGAGACTACAATGAGCAGTTCTTC	CASSSPLAGDYNEQFF
TRBV11-2	TRBD1	TRBJ1-3	NA	TGTGCCAGCAGCTCACCAACAGGGGCTGGAAACACCATATATTTT	CASSSPTGAGNTIYF
TRBV5-1	NA	TRBJ1-1	NA	TGCGCCAGCAGCCCCAGGAGGAACACTGAAGCTTTCTTT	CASSPRRNTEAFF
TRBV7-9	NA	TRBJ1-2	NA	TGTGCCAGCAGCTTAGCCGGGACCGGCTATGACTACACCTTC	CASSLAGTGYDYTF
TRBV5-6	TRBD1	TRBJ2-7	NA	TGTGCCAGCAGCGATGGGACAGGGTTGGAGCAGTACTTC	CASSDGTGLEQYF
TRBV4-2	NA	TRBJ1-1	NA	TGTGCCAGCAGCCAAGAACAAGGGGGTAACACTGAAGCTTTCTTT	CASSQEQGGNTEAFF
TRBV10-2	NA	TRBJ2-7	NA	TGCGCCAGCCGGGTGTTCTTTGACCACGAGCAGTACTTC	CASRVFFDHEQYF
TRBV11-1	TRBD2	TRBJ2-7	NA	TGTGCCAGCAGACCAGGACTAGCGGTCTACTACGAGCAGTACTTC	CASRPGLAVYYEQYF
TRBV7-8	NA	TRBJ2-7	NA	TGTGCCAGCAGCCGGGACGCCTCCTACGAGCAGTACTTC	CASSRDASYEQYF
TRBV10-2	TRBD2	TRBJ2-5	NA	TGCGCCAGCAGTGAGGGGACTAGCGGTGGAGAGACCCAGTACTTC	CASSEGTSGGETQYF
TRBV7-2	NA	TRBJ2-7	NA	TGTGCCAGCAGCTTAGAGGCGGGGTGGATCTCCTACGAGCAGTACTTC	CASSLEAGWISYEQYF
TRBV7-9	NA	TRBJ2-6	NA	TGTGCCAGCAGCTTAGGGGTTGCCGGGGCCAACGTCCTGACTTTC	CASSLGVAGANVLTF
TRBV5-1	NA	TRBJ1-2	NA	TGCGCCAGCAGCTTGGAACGGTTCTATGGCTACACCTTC	CASSLERFYGYTF
TRBV6-1	NA	TRBJ2-7	NA	TGTGCCGCCGATCAGGGGAATTTCTACGAGCAGTACTTC	CAADQGNFYEQYF
TRBV10-2	TRBD1	TRBJ2-7	NA	TGCGCCAGCCAGGACAGGGTCAAATCCTACGAGCAGTACTTC	CASQDRVKSYEQYF
TRBV6-6	TRBD2	TRBJ2-7	once	TGTGCCAGCACGTCTTCGCTAGCGGGAACGTACGAGCAGTACTTC	CASTSSLAGTYEQYF
TRBV28	NA	TRBJ2-3	NA	TGTGCCAGCAGTGGAGCCGGTACGCAGTATTTT	CASSGAGTQYF
TRBV6-1	NA	TRBJ2-5	NA	TGTGCCAGCAGTGAGGTGGACCAAGAGACCCAGTACTTC	CASSEVDQETQYF
TRBV13	TRBD2	TRBJ2-1	NA	TGTGCCAGCAGCCCAGGACTAGCGGCCTACAATGAGCAGTTCTTC	CASSPGLAAYNEQFF
TRBV5-1	NA	TRBJ1-1	NA	TGCGCCAGCAGCTCGGAGAAAAGGACTGAAGCTTTCTTT	CASSSEKRTEAFF
TRBV28	TRBD1	TRBJ1-1	NA	TGTGCCAGCAGTTTAGGGACAGGGGGCGAGAGCACTGAAGCTTTCTTT	CASSLGTGGESTEAFF
TRBV2	NA	TRBJ2-3	NA	TGTGCCAGCAGTGATATGGGACGGAGCACAGATACGCAGTATTTT	CASSDMGRSTDTQYF
TRBV21-1	NA	TRBJ1-5	once	TGTGCCAGCAGCAAAAAGAGCCGACCAGGGGATCAGCCCCAGCATTTT	CASSKKSRPGDQPQHF
TRBV5-4	TRBD2	TRBJ2-3	NA	TGTGCCAGCAGCTTGAGCGGGAGCCCCCCCGATACGCAGTATTTT	CASSLSGSPPDTQYF
TRBV19	NA	TRBJ2-7	NA	TGTGCCAGTAGTATAGATTCCACCCGGGGCCGAGCCTACGAGCAGTACTTC	CASSIDSTRGRAYEQYF
TRBV28	TRBD2	TRBJ2-7	NA	TGTGCCAGCAGTTTACTAGCGGGAGAGTACGAGCAGTACTTC	CASSLLAGEYEQYF
TRBV13	TRBD2	TRBJ2-7	NA	TGTGCCAGCAGCTCCGGACTAGCGGGGGAAGACCCCTACGAGCAGTACTTC	CASSSGLAGEDPYEQYF
TRBV2	TRBD1	TRBJ1-5	few	TGTGCCAGCAGGTTGGGGACAGGAGAAGGTAGCCAGCCCCAGCATTTT	CASRLGTGEGSQPQHF
TRBV5-4	NA	TRBJ1-3	NA	TGTGCCAGCAGCTTGGGCAGGGCCGGAAACACCATATATTTT	CASSLGRAGNTIYF
TRBV6-4	NA	TRBJ1-5	NA	TGTGCCAGCAGCTCCGGGCAGAATAGCAATCAGCCCCAGCATTTT	CASSSGQNSNQPQHF
TRBV2	TRBD2	TRBJ2-1	NA	TGTGCCAGCACCGCTGGGACTAGCTGGGGTCATGAGCAGTTCTTC	CASTAGTSWGHEQFF
TRBV13	NA	TRBJ2-3	NA	TGTGCCAGCAGCGGAGGGGACATTAGCACAGATACGCAGTATTTT	CASSGGDISTDTQYF
TRBV5-4	NA	TRBJ1-2	NA	TGTGCCAGCAGCTTGGGAGACGTGACATACACCTTC	CASSLGDVTYTF
TRBV4-1	TRBD1	TRBJ1-2	NA	TGCGCCAGCAGCCAAACAGGGGGGGACTATGGCTACACCTTC	CASSQTGGDYGYTF